One and the same sample provided the 13 T cell receptor beta chains below, sequenced in a study of blood T cells in healthy people across ages. A J-beta primer mix and a sample-barcoded 5' primer were used in a second PCR of about 6 to 12 cycles. TCRdb fed the 5' RACE reads into MiXCR, producing one record per CDR3 protein. The data show about 1.1 million distinct CDR3 sequences, with roughly two fifths seen just once and roughly 13% held by the top ten. Input material: blood. All receptors come from a man aged 18 to 30 in good health.

The chain is built from TRBV6-5 and TRBJ2-5; D gene uncertain. This CDR3 has 13 amino acids. The germline V and J ends were trimmed by 4 bases and 11 bases, with 17 bases remaining between them. The germline V gene has CDR1 MNHEY and CDR2 SVGAGI. CDR3 amino acids: CASSWANYNEQYF. DNA for the CDR3: TGTGCCAGCAGTTGGGCAAACTACAATGAGCAGTACTTC.

The chain recombines TRBV2 with TRBJ1-5; D may be TRBD1 (6 bases). V was pared by 4 bases and J by 11 bases, with 9 bases between. The CDR3 has 11 amino acids. The germline V gene encodes CDR1 SNHLY and CDR2 FYNNEI. CDR3 region: CASSGTVSQHF. DNA of the CDR3: TGTGCCAGCAGTGGGACAGTTTCCCAGCATTTT. Looking up the rest from reference TRBV2 and TRBJ1-5 gives the full variable domain: EPEVTQTPSHQVTQMGQEVILRCVPISNHLYFYWYRQILGQKVEFLVSFYNNEISEKSEIFDDQFSVERPDGSNFTLKIRSTKLEDSAMYFCASSGTVSQHFGDGTRLSIL.

This clonotype showed up just a few times. The chain has TRBV3-1 and TRBJ1-2; D is unresolved. Trimming pared 4 bases from V and 2 bases from J, leaving 11 bases between. CDR3 length: 14 amino acids. Germline V lookup: CDR1 LGHDT, CDR2 YNNKEL (reference sequence). CDR3 nucleotides: TGTGCCAGCAGCCGGTCAGGCTCGAACTATGGCTACACCTTC. It specifies CASSRSGSNYGYTF. The full variable domain, completed using reference TRBV3-1 and TRBJ1-2, is DTAVSQTPKYLVTQMGNDKSIKCEQNLGHDTMYWYKQDSKKFLKIMFSYNNKELIINETVPNRFSPKSPDKAHLNLHINSLELGDSAVYFCASSRSGSNYGYTFGSGTRLTVV.

Only a few counts were recorded for this clonotype. This sequence joins TRBV25-1 and TRBJ1-1; D possibly corresponds to TRBD1 (5 bases). Per germline, CDR1 MGHDK and CDR2 SYGVNS. The CDR3 contains 15 residues. The V end was cut by 1 base, the J end by 3 bases, with 12 bases between. The CDR3 spells CASSELGHPDTEAFF. The CDR3 DNA follows: TGTGCCAGCAGTGAATTGGGGCATCCGGACACTGAAGCTTTCTTT. The full variable domain, with the rest looked up from reference TRBV25-1 and TRBJ1-1, is EADIYQTPRYLVIGTGKKITLECSQTMGHDKMYWYQQDPGMELHLIHYSYGVNSTEKGDLSSESTVSRIRTEHFPLTLESARPSHTSQYLCASSELGHPDTEAFFGQGTRLTVV.

In its sample, this clonotype was seen a few times. V usage is TRBV12-3 or TRBV12-4 and J usage is TRBJ2-1; 7 bases fit TRBD1. There are 22 residues in the CDR3. The ends lost 2 bases at V and 4 bases at J; junction bases unmatched: 26. Here the CDR3 reads CASSLHKGKWTGRPRGYNEQFF. CDR3 nucleotide sequence: TGTGCCAGCAGTTTACATAAGGGGAAATGGACAGGCAGACCCCGAGGGTACAATGAGCAGTTCTTC.

This clonotype was picked up one time. One end of the junction is discordant with germline, which a read error may explain. The chain uses TRBV7-9 and TRBJ1-5; D is unresolved. The germline V gene encodes CDR1 SEHNR and CDR2 FQNEAQ (reference sequence). This CDR3 has 14 residues. The CDR3 DNA reads as TGTGCCAGCAGCCCGGTGGGTAGCAATCCGCCCCAGCATTTT. Translation: CASSPVGSNPPQHF.

The chain combines TRBV28 with TRBJ2-5, with a possible D match to TRBD1 (5 bases). The J call may be incorrect, as the DNA end agrees better with TRBJ2-7. Germline V gene sequence: CDR1 MDHEN, CDR2 SYDVKM. CDR3 length equals 14 residues. CDR3 loop: CASSLSGLMDEQYF. The DNA of the CDR3 is TGTGCCAGCAGTTTGTCAGGGTTAATGGACGAGCAGTACTTC.

V usage is TRBV4-2 and J usage is TRBJ1-2; tentative D call: TRBD1 (6 bases). V shed 4 bases and J shed 1 base, with 16 bases lying between them. Germline CDR1 LGHNA, CDR2 YNFKEQ. The CDR3 consists of 16 residues. CDR3 coding DNA: TGTGCCAGCAGCCCCGGCGGACAGATCCTTAACTATGGCTACACCTTC. Its translation is CASSPGGQILNYGYTF.

The chain is built from TRBV9 and TRBJ1-1; tentative D call: TRBD1 (5 bases). The V and J ends lost 4 bases and 8 bases respectively, with 18 bases between them. Germline V CDR1 and CDR2: SGDLS, YYNGEE. The CDR3 has 14 residues. The CDR3 is CASSLGPQSVEAFF. In nucleotides, the CDR3 is TGTGCCAGCAGCTTGGGACCGCAATCGGTGGAAGCTTTCTTT.

The count of this clonotype is one. V gene TRBV27 combines with J gene TRBJ2-7, with D unresolved. Germline V CDR1 and CDR2: MNHEY, SMNVEV (reference sequence). Trimming cost V 2 bases and J 7 bases, with 12 bases left between them. The CDR3 is 13 amino acids. CDR3 nucleotide sequence: TGTGCCAGCAGTTTAGAATTCGGTAGTGAGCAGTACTTC. Amino acids: CASSLEFGSEQYF.

The V gene is TRBV5-1, the J gene TRBJ2-1; the D gene is possibly TRBD2 (6 bases). CDR1 and CDR2 from the germline V gene are SGHRS and YFSETQ. The CDR3 runs 14 residues. V was trimmed by 7 bases and J by 1 base, leaving 12 bases between them. CDR3 sequence reads: CASVEEGSYNEQFF. The CDR3 coding sequence is TGCGCCAGCGTGGAGGAGGGGTCCTACAATGAGCAGTTCTTC. The whole variable domain, filled in from reference TRBV5-1 and TRBJ2-1, reads KAGVTQTPRYLIKTRGQQVTLSCSPISGHRSVSWYQQTPGQGLQFLFEYFSETQRNKGNFPGRFSGRQFSNSRSEMNVSTLELGDSALYLCASVEEGSYNEQFFGPGTRLTVL.

The chain recombines TRBV6-1 with TRBJ1-1; TRBD1 agrees at 8 bases. V lost 9 bases and J lost 4; bases outside the gene matches: 10. CDR1 and CDR2 from the germline V gene are MNHNS and SASEGT. The CDR3 totals 14 residues. The CDR3 reads CARAQQGDGTEAFF. CDR3 DNA sequence: TGTGCCAGAGCCCAACAGGGGGACGGCACTGAAGCTTTCTTT.

This clonotype was seen a single time. A much larger clone differs by one base, so this may be a read error. The chain combines TRBV7-2 with TRBJ1-1; a weak D match, TRBD1 (5 bases). Trimming shortened V by 7 bases and J by 1 base, and 10 bases separated the two germline ends. Germline V gene lookup returns CDR1 SGHTA and CDR2 FQGNSA. CDR3 length: 13 residues. The DNA of the CDR3 is TGTGCCAGCACCCAGGGTAGGAACACTGAAGCTTTCTTT. Protein: CASTQGRNTEAFF.